These 14 T cell receptor beta chains were all obtained from the same sample, sequenced in a study of T cell changes during pregnancy in multiple sclerosis. Here immunoSEQ multiplex PCR was the method, and the copy in TCRdb shows in-frame clones only, minus some. Altogether about 59,000 clones are present, about 91% being singletons, with the ten largest covering approximately 0.9%. The source material was peripheral blood, sampled before pregnancy. These receptors were collected from a female donor with multiple sclerosis, enrolled in a pregnancy study.

This clone showed up just once. The chain combines TRBV5-4 with TRBJ1-1; no definite D call. The CDR3 spans 15 residues. Germline CDR1 and CDR2: SGHNT and YYREEE (reference sequence). V was clipped by 0 bases and J by 0 bases, with 9 bases between them. CDR3 amino acids: CASSLGQEMNTEAFF. The CDR3 nucleotides read TGTGCCAGCAGCTTGGGCCAGGAAATGAACACTGAAGCTTTCTTT.

The V call is TRBV29-1, the J call TRBJ1-2, with a weak D call TRBD1 (6 bases). V lost 7 bases to trimming and J lost 6 bases, with 12 bases between them. The CDR3 runs 11 residues. Germline-derived CDR1 and CDR2 are SQVTM and ANQGSEA. The CDR3 protein is CSARGGDGYTF. DNA of the CDR3: TGCAGCGCGAGGGGGGGAGATGGCTACACCTTC. The complete variable domain, with remaining parts taken from reference TRBV29-1 and TRBJ1-2, reads SAVISQKPSRDICQRGTSLTIQCQVDSQVTMMFWYRQQPGQSLTLIATANQGSEATYESGFVIDKFPISRPNLTFSTLTVSNMSPEDSSIYLCSARGGDGYTFGSGTRLTVV.

This chain links TRBV15 with TRBJ2-2, with 9 nucleotides matching TRBD2. The CDR3 runs 16 residues. Trimming removed 5 bases from V and 4 bases from J; junction bases left unmatched: 8. The V gene's germline CDR1 is LNHNV and CDR2 YYDKDF (reference sequence). The CDR3, as DNA: TGTGCCACCAGCCACGGCGGGGGGGCCAGCACCGGGGAGCTGTTTTTT. Its protein product is CATSHGGGASTGELFF.

V is TRBV18 and J is TRBJ1-3; 8 nucleotides agree with TRBD1. Germline V gene lookup returns CDR1 KGHSH and CDR2 LQKENI. CDR3 length: 15 residues. The V and J ends lost 4 bases and 2 bases, in that order; junction bases with no gene match: 4. The CDR3 coding sequence is TGTGCCAGCTCACTTGTGGACAGGGCTGGAAACACCATATATTTT. Amino acids: CASSLVDRAGNTIYF.

The rearrangement links TRBV2 to TRBJ1-3; TRBD1 might be the D (6 bases). The V gene's germline CDR1 is SNHLY and CDR2 FYNNEI. V was clipped by 8 bases and J by 0 bases, with 11 bases between them. This CDR3 spans 14 amino acids. The CDR3 DNA sequence: TGTGCCAGCGGACAGACGAGCTCTGGAAACACCATATATTTT. The encoded protein is CASGQTSSGNTIYF.

The V and J genes are TRBV4-3 and TRBJ2-3, with 7 nucleotides matching TRBD1. The CDR3 extends over 16 amino acids. Unmatched junction bases numbered 10, after V lost 3 bases and J lost 4 bases. Per germline, CDR1 LGHNA and CDR2 YSLEER. CDR3 residues: CASSHSSTGKADTQYF. The CDR3 nucleotides read TGCGCCAGCAGCCATTCCTCGACAGGGAAGGCAGATACGCAGTATTTT.

V gene TRBV7-2 combines with J gene TRBJ1-3, with a weak D call TRBD1 (6 bases). V gave up 4 bases and J gave up 3 bases, with 13 bases separating them. Germline V gene sequence: CDR1 SGHTA, CDR2 FQGNSA. This CDR3 contains 15 residues. CDR3 coding DNA: TGTGCCAGCAGCTACACAGGGATAGGTGGAAACACCATATATTTT. Protein: CASSYTGIGGNTIYF.

V usage is TRBV5-5 and J usage is TRBJ1-2, with D possibly matching TRBD1 (5 bases). The CDR3 is made up of 13 amino acids. In germline, CDR1 is SGHKS, CDR2 YYEKEE (reference sequence). Trimming removed 0 bases from V and 4 bases from J, with 7 bases in between. In DNA form, the CDR3 reads TGTGCCAGCAGCTTGGCTGACAGCTATGGCTACACCTTC. Its translation is CASSLADSYGYTF.

In nucleotides, the CDR3 is TGTGCCAGCAGCTCTAATGGACATCAACGGAACACTGAAGCTTTCTTT. This translates into CASSSNGHQRNTEAFF. The chain links TRBV5-8 to TRBJ1-1, with a possible D match to TRBD1 (5 bases). Deletions cut 3 bases from V and 1 base from J, with 16 bases between. The germline V gene encodes CDR1 SGHTS and CDR2 YDEGEE. CDR3 size: 16 residues.

The V call is TRBV6-4, the J call TRBJ2-1; TRBD1 aligns across 9 bases. The J segment lost 9 bases and the V segment lost 0 bases, leaving 0 bases of the junction unmatched. In germline, CDR1 is MRHNA, CDR2 SNTAGT. This CDR3 has 13 residues. In DNA, the CDR3 is TGTGCCAGCAGTGACTCGGACAGGGGTGAGCAGTTCTTC. As protein: CASSDSDRGEQFF.

The count of this clone is one. The rearrangement uses TRBV27 and TRBJ2-5; 9 bases fit TRBD2. The CDR3 sequence is 14 residues long. Germline lookup yields CDR1 MNHEY and CDR2 SMNVEV (reference sequence). Germline trimming cut 3 bases from V and 7 bases from J; bases unmatched to any gene: 6. CDR3: CASSFRTSEGTQYF. For the CDR3, the DNA is TGTGCCAGCAGTTTCCGGACTAGCGAGGGGACCCAGTACTTC.

This rearrangement joins TRBV9 to TRBJ2-5, with 12 bases fitting TRBD2. CDR1 and CDR2 from the germline V gene are SGDLS and YYNGEE. V lost 2 bases and J lost 4; bases outside the gene matches: 0. The CDR3 extends over 14 amino acids. The CDR3 DNA follows: TGTGCCAGCAGCGTGGGACTAGCGGGAGAGACCCAGTACTTC. Encoded protein: CASSVGLAGETQYF.

This rearrangement joins TRBV5-4 to TRBJ2-5, with a tentative D call TRBD1 (6 bases). The CDR3 is made up of 14 amino acids. Germline CDR1 reads SGHNT; CDR2 reads YYREEE (reference sequence). Trimming left V 4 bases short and J 2 bases short, with 12 bases between. The CDR3 reads CASSPGTRQETQYF. In DNA, the CDR3 is TGTGCCAGCAGCCCCGGGACAAGGCAAGAGACCCAGTACTTC.

The chain recombines TRBV12-5 with TRBJ1-3, with D possibly matching TRBD1 (5 bases). V shed 1 base and J shed 8 bases, with 9 bases lying between them. The CDR3 runs 13 residues. Germline V gene data show CDR1 as LGHNT and CDR2 as FRNRAP. The CDR3 reads CASGLGQGYTIYF. CDR3 bases: TGTGCTAGTGGTTTGGGGCAGGGCTACACCATATATTTT.